The 20 T cell receptor beta chains below were found in one sample sequenced in a study of tumor and adjacent non-tumor tissue in lung cancer. No cell sorting was done before RNA was extracted from the tissue. This non-tumor lung sample came from over 3 cm beyond the tumor edge. Three rounds of nested PCR, following a modified ARM-PCR protocol, produced the TCRbeta library. TCRdb called the multiplex PCR reads again in MiXCR, with one record for every CDR3 protein. The table lists some 80,000 distinct CDR3 sequences, less than 85% of them singletons, with under 40% in the top ten. The source material was distant non-tumor lung tissue. The receptors derive from a man between 65 and 80 years old with non-small cell lung cancer.

V gene TRBV24-1 combines with J gene TRBJ2-5; TRBD2 matches 7 bases. Judging by the DNA end, TRBJ2-1 fits better; the J call may be wrong. This CDR3 has 16 amino acids. Per germline, CDR1 KGHDR and CDR2 SFDVKD. Here the CDR3 DNA reads TGTGCCACCAGTGATTGGGGGGGAGTGAGAAGAGAGACCCAGTTCTTC. It is translated as CATSDWGGVRRETQFF.

Remarks on this clonotype: A read error may be the cause here, since a much bigger clone is one base away. J is TRBJ2-2 and V is TRBV28, with a possible D match to TRBD2 (5 bases). Looked up from germline, CDR1 is MDHEN and CDR2 is SYDVKM. With 1 base removed from V and 1 base from J, the gap between germline ends came to 10 bases. The CDR3 runs 16 residues. The CDR3 DNA is TGTGCCAGCAGTTTATCAGAGGGCTGGAACACCGGGGAGCTGTTTTTT. This translates into CASSLSEGWNTGELFF.

As regards this clonotype: At one of its ends the junction is not consistent with the germline gene, which may arise from a read error. The chain is built from TRBV11-2 and TRBJ2-2, with D perhaps assigned TRBD1 or TRBD2 (5 bases each). From germline, CDR1 is SGHAT and CDR2 FQNNGV. The CDR3 has 16 amino acids. CDR3 protein: CASSSMGIGVAGELFF. The CDR3 DNA sequence: TGTGCCAGCAGCTCAATGGGCATAGGGGTTGCCGGGGAGTTGTTTTTT.

Comment on this clonotype: This CDR3 is missing its conserved last phenylalanine or tryptophan, likely due to a read error. The chain recombines TRBV20-1 with TRBJ2-7; tentative D call: TRBD1 (6 bases). CDR1 DFQATT and CDR2 SNEGSKA come from the germline V gene (reference sequence). CDR3 length equals 12 residues. CDR3 sequence reads: CSTRYRELEQYI. The DNA for the CDR3 is TGCAGTACTAGGTACAGGGAGCTCGAGCAGTACATC.

Comment on this clonotype: The CDR3 carries no conserved terminal phenylalanine or tryptophan, so it likely arises from a read error. The rearrangement joins TRBV7-9 to TRBJ2-3; D gene unclear. The CDR3 totals 12 residues. The V gene's germline CDR1 is SEHNR and CDR2 FQNEAQ (reference sequence). The CDR3, as DNA: TGTACCAGGAGCTCCCCCCGTGATACGCAGTATTCT. Protein product: CTRSSPRDTQYS.

This sequence joins TRBV29-1 and TRBJ2-2; no definite D call. V lost 8 bases and J 1 base, leaving 11 bases between the germline ends. Germline V gene data show CDR1 as SQVTM and CDR2 as ANQGSEA. The CDR3 has 13 amino acids. This CDR3 reads CSFVGRNTGELFF. The CDR3 region has the DNA TGCAGCTTTGTCGGCAGGAACACCGGGGAGCTGTTTTTT.

As to this clonotype: The CDR3 carries no conserved terminal phenylalanine or tryptophan, so it likely arises from a read error. The DNA is left out, because the CDR3 cannot be placed on it with certainty; the CDR3 is given as TCRdb lists it. The chain recombines TRBV10-2 with TRBJ2-5; the listed D gene, TRBD1, was not tested against the DNA. Inclusive of both ends, the CDR3 amounts to 15 amino acids. The germline V gene encodes CDR1 WSHSY and CDR2 SAAADI. CDR3 in amino acids: CASGDMGQGEETQYS.

Comments on this clonotype: A read error is likely, as this CDR3 ends without the conserved phenylalanine or tryptophan. CDR3 amino acids: CASSYGTGSYEQYI. The CDR3 DNA follows: TGTGCCAGCAGCTACGGGACAGGGAGCTACGAGCAGTACATC. The chain employs TRBV5-4 and TRBJ2-7; 9 bases line up with TRBD1. Losses at the gene ends were 3 bases for V and 3 bases for J; bases not matched to a gene: 4. In germline, CDR1 is SGHNT, CDR2 YYREEE (reference sequence). This CDR3 is built from 14 residues.

For this clonotype: Sequence at one end of the junction differs from germline and may be a read error. This chain joins TRBV29-1 and TRBJ2-4; tentatively, D is TRBD2 (5 bases). This CDR3 is 11 amino acids long. Germline CDR1 reads SQVTM; CDR2 reads ANQGSEA. The chain's CDR3 is CRVEWGDIQYF. The DNA of the CDR3 is TGCAGGGTTGAATGGGGAGACATTCAGTACTTC.

Note on this clonotype: The junction shows a germline mismatch at one end, possibly a read error. V is TRBV6-5 and J is TRBJ2-5, with a possible D match to TRBD2 (5 bases). The CDR3 totals 15 residues. Per the germline V gene, CDR1 is MNHEY and CDR2 is SVGAGI. This chain's CDR3 is CANSPWTGTQDTQYF. In DNA, the CDR3 is TGTGCCAACAGCCCTTGGACGGGAACACAAGATACCCAGTACTTC.

Worth noting for this clonotype: A much larger clone lies one base from this, so it may be a read error. This chain links TRBV12-5 with TRBJ2-1; D may be TRBD2 (6 bases). V lost 1 base and J lost 5, with 12 bases in between. This CDR3 has 15 residues. CDR1 and CDR2 (germline): LGHNT, FRNRAP. Here the CDR3 reads CASGLGAEGNNEQFF. As DNA, the CDR3 is TGTGCTAGTGGTTTGGGAGCGGAGGGGAACAATGAGCAGTTCTTC.

Concerning this clonotype itself: One base away lies a much larger clone, so this may be a sequencing read error. The rearrangement joins TRBV12-3 or TRBV12-4 to TRBJ1-1; no reliable D call. V lost 6 bases and J 1 base, leaving 9 bases between the germline ends. CDR3 length: 13 residues. The CDR3 is CASSPIGNTEAFF. The CDR3 nucleotides read TGTGCCAGCAGCCCTATAGGGAACACTGAAGCTTTCTTT.

Worth noting for this clonotype: One end of the junction is discordant with germline, which a read error may explain. The V gene is TRBV11-3, the J gene TRBJ2-2; D call uncertain. From germline, CDR1 is SGHNT and CDR2 YENEEA. The CDR3 runs to 12 residues. CDR3 region: CVSSLSPGELFF. The DNA of the CDR3 is TGTGTCAGCAGCTTAAGCCCCGGGGAGCTGTTTTTT.

Concerning this clonotype itself: A much more abundant neighbour one base away suggests this may be a read error. The V gene is TRBV28, the J gene TRBJ2-4; TRBD1 or TRBD2 may be the D gene (5 bases each). The CDR3 is 15 amino acids. Germline V gene data show CDR1 as MDHEN and CDR2 as SYDVKM. CDR3 amino acids: CASSTDTGTKKIQYF. The CDR3 DNA is TGTGCCAGCAGCACGGATACGGGGACCAAAAAGATTCAGTACTTC.

About this clonotype itself: A read error may produce the germline difference seen at one junction end. The chain has TRBV10-3 and TRBJ2-3, with TRBD2 identical over 12 bases. The CDR3 is 16 residues long. Per germline, CDR1 ENHRY and CDR2 SYGVKD. The CDR3, as DNA: TGTGCCATCAGCTATGGACTAGCGGGAATAACAGATACTCAGTATTTT. Translating gives CAISYGLAGITDTQYF.

This sequence joins TRBV5-4 and TRBJ2-3, with D perhaps TRBD1 (6 bases). The CDR3 is made up of 15 amino acids. CDR1 and CDR2 from the germline V gene are SGHNT and YYREEE (reference sequence). The chain's CDR3 is CASSPTGILTDTQYF. In DNA form, the CDR3 reads TGTGCTAGTAGCCCTACAGGGATCCTCACAGATACGCAGTATTTT.

This clonotype was found once. Since the CDR3 does not end with the conserved phenylalanine or tryptophan, this likely comes from a read error. The rearrangement joins TRBV5-5 to TRBJ2-1; D remains unclear. The CDR3 is made up of 11 amino acids. V lost 6 bases, J lost 9 bases, and 10 bases lay in between. Germline V lookup: CDR1 SGHKS, CDR2 YYEKEE (reference sequence). In DNA, the CDR3 is TGTGCCAGCAACCTAGGTCCTGAGCAGTTCATC. Its translation is CASNLGPEQFI.

This clonotype was seen many times. The rearrangement links TRBV28 to TRBJ1-2; 8 bases agree with TRBD1. J lost 6 bases, V lost 5 bases, and 8 bases had no gene match. The length of the CDR3 is 14 residues. CDR1 and CDR2 (germline): MDHEN, SYDVKM. CDR3 DNA sequence: TGTGCCAGCAGTATCGGACAGGGAAAGGATGGCTACACCTTC. Amino acids: CASSIGQGKDGYTF.

With respect to this clonotype: Being one base from a much bigger clone, this may be a read error. CDR3 loop: CASRTGGMKTEAFF. The CDR3 nucleotides are TGTGCCAGCAGAACAGGGGGCATGAAGACTGAAGCTTTCTTT. The V and J genes are TRBV28 and TRBJ1-1; 9 nucleotides align to TRBD1. The CDR3 runs 14 residues. CDR1 and CDR2 (germline): MDHEN, SYDVKM.

The CDR3 here is CSAYTGILNTEAFF. CDR3 nucleotide sequence: TGCAGTGCATACACCGGGATCCTGAACACTGAAGCTTTCTTT. This sequence joins TRBV20-1 and TRBJ1-1, with no clear D. With 6 bases removed from V and 0 bases from J, the gap between germline ends came to 14 bases. This CDR3 is built from 14 residues. Germline V lookup: CDR1 DFQATT, CDR2 SNEGSKA (reference sequence).